Shown below are 21 T cell receptor beta chains from a single sample sequenced in a study of T cell repertoires in cytomegalovirus infection. TCRdb recomputed calls from the reads with MiXCR, one row per CDR3 protein. This table holds a few hundred thousand distinct CDR3 sequences, 25% found once. The antigens of these receptors remain unknown. The sequenced sample was cultured PBMCs, obtained from culture after CMV antigen stimulation. These receptors were collected from a human donor in good health (CMV status not recorded). Some clones in this sample may be carry-over from other donors' samples.

This clonotype was seen a handful of times. The chain carries TRBV7-9 and TRBJ2-7; 8 bases are shared with TRBD2. After removal of 4 bases from V and 4 bases from J, the junction contained 3 bases not matched to a gene. Germline V lookup: CDR1 SEHNR, CDR2 FQNEAQ (reference sequence). This CDR3 is built from 13 residues. The CDR3 DNA is TGTGCCAGCAGCTCTAGCGGGTGGTACGAGCAGTACTTC. Protein product: CASSSSGWYEQYF.

This clonotype was counted between two and nine times. The CDR3 sequence: CASSVGLRQETQYF. CDR3 in DNA: TGTGCCAGCAGTGTGGGACTACGGCAAGAGACCCAGTACTTC. This chain connects TRBV12-3 or TRBV12-4 to TRBJ2-5, with 7 bases aligning to TRBD2. V lost 5 bases and J lost 2; bases outside the gene matches: 5. The CDR3 is 14 residues long.

J is TRBJ2-2 and V is TRBV4-1; 10 bases match TRBD1. The germline gives CDR1 MGHRA, CDR2 YSYEKL. This CDR3 comprises 16 residues. J lost 4 bases, V lost 1 base, and 3 bases had no gene match. The CDR3 DNA sequence: TGCGCCAGCAGCCAAGGGACAGGGGGTGGCACCGGGGAGCTGTTTTTT. It translates to CASSQGTGGGTGELFF.

The chain links TRBV6-5 to TRBJ2-3; 9 nucleotides agree with TRBD2. There are 13 residues in the CDR3. V shed 7 bases, J shed 4 bases, and the junction held 3 bases outside the gene matches. Germline CDR1 reads MNHEY; CDR2 reads SVGAGI. The CDR3 spells CASTVAGADTQYF. The CDR3 coding sequence is TGTGCCAGCACAGTAGCGGGAGCAGATACGCAGTATTTT.

This clonotype has at least ten counts. The rearrangement links TRBV28 to TRBJ1-1; possible D gene TRBD1, 6 bases. With 10 bases removed from V and 1 base from J, the gap between germline ends came to 19 bases. The CDR3 has 15 residues. The germline gives CDR1 MDHEN, CDR2 SYDVKM. CDR3 nucleotides: TGTGCCACCTACCTGGGGGGGCCCGCGAACACTGAAGCTTTCTTT. Translation: CATYLGGPANTEAFF.

The J gene is TRBJ2-4, the V gene TRBV4-3, with 7 bases matching TRBD2. Germline V CDR1 and CDR2: LGHNA, YSLEER. The V gene end was trimmed by 0 bases and the J gene end by 2 bases; junction bases not matched to a gene: 10. The CDR3 runs to 18 residues. CDR3 region: CASSQDLGAGVTKNIQYF. The CDR3 bases are TGCGCCAGCAGCCAAGATCTCGGGGCGGGGGTGACCAAAAACATTCAGTACTTC.

In this sample, this clonotype turned up a few times. V gene TRBV15 combines with J gene TRBJ2-3; 8 bases map to TRBD1. Trimming cost V 3 bases and J 3 bases; bases outside gene matches: 8. The CDR3 spans 16 residues. Germline loops: CDR1 LNHNV, CDR2 YYDKDF (reference sequence). The DNA of the CDR3 is TGTGCCACCAGCAGTCTAGGACAGGGAGGTACAGATACGCAGTATTTT. This translates into CATSSLGQGGTDTQYF.

Details on this clonotype: The junction differs from germline at one of its ends, possibly a read error. The gene calls are TRBV14 and TRBJ1-5; D unresolved. Germline V gene lookup returns CDR1 SGHDN and CDR2 FVKESK. The CDR3 is 13 residues long. Written as DNA, the CDR3 is TGTACCAGCAGCCAAGATCACAATCAGCCCCAGCATTTT. Its translation: CTSSQDHNQPQHF.

The genes are TRBV27 and TRBJ2-3; 9 bases map to TRBD2. From germline, CDR1 is MNHEY and CDR2 SMNVEV (reference sequence). V dropped 5 bases and J dropped 0; count of bases not matched to a gene: 12. The CDR3 loop spans 18 amino acids. DNA of the CDR3: TGTGCCAGCAGTCCCCGGGCCTCTAGCGGGACTAGCACAGATACGCAGTATTTT. Amino acids: CASSPRASSGTSTDTQYF.

This clonotype has just a few counts. The V and J genes are TRBV7-9 and TRBJ2-4; 7 bases line up with TRBD2. V lost 5 bases, J lost 8 bases, and 12 bases stayed unmatched. CDR3 length equals 15 residues. In germline, CDR1 is SEHNR, CDR2 FQNEAQ (reference sequence). The DNA for the CDR3 is TGTGCCAGCAGCCCCCCCCTCGGCGGGAGTGACATTCAGTACTTC. Translated, it gives CASSPPLGGSDIQYF.

V gene TRBV12-3 or TRBV12-4 combines with J gene TRBJ1-5, with 8 nucleotides matching TRBD1. The CDR3 totals 16 residues. V lost 2 bases and J lost 3; bases outside the gene matches: 6. The CDR3 sequence: CASSLRQGQINQPQHF. In DNA, the CDR3 is TGTGCCAGCAGTTTACGACAGGGGCAAATCAATCAGCCCCAGCATTTT.

This clonotype was recorded many times. This rearrangement joins TRBV4-3 to TRBJ2-1; D is tentatively TRBD1 or TRBD2 (6 bases each). V was trimmed by 4 bases and J by 8 bases, leaving 12 bases between them. CDR1 and CDR2 (germline): LGHNA, YSLEER. The CDR3 length is 13 residues. The CDR3, as DNA: TGCGCCAGCAGCCTCGTCGGGGGCGATGAGCAGTTCTTC. Amino acid sequence: CASSLVGGDEQFF.

This clonotype occurred many times. The V gene is TRBV7-9, the J gene TRBJ2-1; D unclear. V dropped 1 base and J dropped 1 base, with 8 bases sitting between them. This CDR3 spans 15 amino acids. CDR1 is SEHNR, CDR2 FQNEAQ, per germline (reference sequence). CDR3 residues: CASSLVGSSYNEQFF. The CDR3 coding sequence is TGTGCCAGCAGCTTAGTTGGTAGTTCCTACAATGAGCAGTTCTTC.

V usage is TRBV12-3 or TRBV12-4 and J usage is TRBJ2-5; the D call may be TRBD1 or TRBD2 (5 bases each). Trimming cost V 3 bases and J 0 bases, with 8 bases left between them. The CDR3 is made up of 14 amino acids. CDR3: CASSFWGNQETQYF. Written as DNA, the CDR3 is TGTGCCAGCAGTTTCTGGGGGAACCAAGAGACCCAGTACTTC.

This clonotype has ten or more counts. This chain uses TRBV12-3 or TRBV12-4 with TRBJ1-1, with unresolved D. V dropped 1 base and J dropped 1 base, with 4 bases sitting between them. The CDR3 covers 13 residues. This CDR3 is CASSLVENTEAFF. CDR3 sequence (DNA): TGTGCCAGCAGTTTAGTGGAGAACACTGAAGCTTTCTTT.

The chain carries TRBV20-1 and TRBJ2-7, with D maybe TRBD1 (5 bases). The CDR3 contains 15 residues. Trimming took 0 bases from V and 2 from J, leaving 14 bases between them. Germline CDR1 is DFQATT and CDR2 is SNEGSKA (reference sequence). The CDR3 region has the DNA TGCAGTGCTAGAGATGCGCAGGGCCTTCCCTACGAGCAGTACTTC. It translates to CSARDAQGLPYEQYF.

This clonotype appeared many times. V gene TRBV7-2 combines with J gene TRBJ2-2; TRBD2 matches at 7 bases. The ends lost 9 bases at V and 1 base at J; junction bases unmatched: 5. There are 14 residues in the CDR3. CDR1 is SGHTA, CDR2 FQGNSA, per germline. The CDR3 reads CASRGRWNTGELFF. The CDR3 region has the DNA TGTGCCAGTCGCGGGAGATGGAACACCGGGGAGCTGTTTTTT.

This clonotype has ten or more counts. This chain links TRBV7-2 with TRBJ2-7; D perhaps matches TRBD1 (6 bases). This CDR3 contains 15 residues. Germline V lookup: CDR1 SGHTA, CDR2 FQGNSA. Trimming pared 1 base from V and 0 bases from J, leaving 10 bases between. The DNA of the CDR3 is TGTGCCAGCAGCTTAGAGGTGGACAGCTCCTACGAGCAGTACTTC. Translating it yields CASSLEVDSSYEQYF. Filled out from reference TRBV7-2 and TRBJ2-7, the complete variable domain reads GAGVSQSPSNKVTEKGKDVELRCDPISGHTALYWYRQSLGQGLEFLIYFQGNSAPDKSGLPSDRFSAERTGGSVSTLTIQRTQQEDSAVYLCASSLEVDSSYEQYFGPGTRLTVT.

In the case of this clonotype: A read error may explain this, as a much larger clone is one base away. The V and J genes are TRBV11-2 and TRBJ2-3, with TRBD2 matching 9 bases. This CDR3 contains 15 residues. CDR1 and CDR2 from the germline V gene are SGHAT and FQNNGV. DNA for the CDR3: TGTGCCAGCAGACAAAAGCGGGAGGAAACAGATACGCAGAATTTT. It codes for CASRQKREETDTQNF.

The CDR3 nucleotides read TGTGCCAGCAGTTTCCCGCGTTCGGGGGGGACCGCCCTCCTCGAGCAGTACTTC. This translates into CASSFPRSGGTALLEQYF. This sequence joins TRBV28 and TRBJ2-7; 8 nucleotides align to TRBD2. V was clipped by 3 bases and J by 6 bases; unmatched bases: 19. This CDR3 spans 18 amino acids. CDR1 and CDR2 from the germline V gene are MDHEN and SYDVKM.

As concerns this clonotype: A junction boundary mismatches the germline segment, possibly from a read error. The chain carries TRBV4-1 and TRBJ1-5, with TRBD1 matching 9 bases. The CDR3 is 18 amino acids. The V gene's germline CDR1 is MGHRA and CDR2 YSYEKL. CDR3 amino acids: CASSHDPGQGKGKQPQHF. The CDR3 DNA reads TGCGCCAGCAGCCACGATCCGGGACAGGGCAAGGGCAAACAGCCCCAGCATTTT.